Shown below are 32 T cell receptor beta chains from a single sample sequenced in a study of technical replicates of blood from a handful of donors. Only in-frame clones appear in the TCRdb table, and some are missing; sequencing was by immunoSEQ multiplex PCR. The data show 70,000 or so clones, approximately 92% seen once. The sample comprised T cells isolated from PBMCs. These TCRs come from a human donor in good health.

The V call is TRBV30, the J call TRBJ2-2; TRBD2 might be the D (5 bases). Germline values: CDR1 GTSNPN, CDR2 SVGIG (reference sequence). The V and J ends lost 2 bases and 7 bases respectively, with 20 bases between them. This CDR3 region has 16 residues. The DNA of the CDR3 is TGTGCCTGGAGTCCCATTCCGGGGATTAATTACGGGGAGCTGTTTTTT. Protein product: CAWSPIPGINYGELFF.

The chain is built from TRBV7-9 and TRBJ2-7; 8 nucleotides match TRBD1. V was clipped by 5 bases and J by 5 bases; unmatched bases: 11. Germline CDR1 is SEHNR and CDR2 is FQNEAQ (reference sequence). The CDR3 sequence is 15 residues long. Here the CDR3 DNA reads TGTGCCAGCAGCGTACCTGACAGGGGCGGAAACGAGCAGTACTTC. Translating it yields CASSVPDRGGNEQYF.

The rearrangement joins TRBV7-8 to TRBJ1-3; 10 bases are shared with TRBD1. CDR3 length equals 14 residues. Germline CDR1 SGHVS, CDR2 FQNEAQ. V shed 5 bases, J shed 7 bases, and the junction held 5 bases outside the gene matches. The CDR3 DNA reads as TGTGCCAGCAGCCCCGGGACAGGGGCCAACACCATATATTTT. The encoded protein is CASSPGTGANTIYF.

This rearrangement joins TRBV29-1 to TRBJ2-3, with a possible D match to TRBD1 (6 bases). This CDR3 has 13 amino acids. CDR1 is SQVTM, CDR2 ANQGSEA, per germline. Deletions cut 8 bases from V and 4 bases from J, with 16 bases between. For the CDR3, the DNA is TGCAGCTCCTACCCTTCAGGGGCAGATACGCAGTATTTT. It yields the protein CSSYPSGADTQYF.

The chain has TRBV18 and TRBJ1-4; 9 nucleotides match TRBD1. Germline V gene lookup returns CDR1 KGHSH and CDR2 LQKENI. CDR3 length equals 14 residues. Trimming at V came to 3 bases and at J to 8 bases, leaving 4 bases not matched to a gene. For the CDR3, the DNA is TGTGCCAGCTCACCGGGGACAGGGAAAGAAAAACTGTTTTTT. Its translation is CASSPGTGKEKLFF.

This clone was detected only once. The DNA for the CDR3 is TGTGCCAGCACCCGAGGACGGGAATCCGCTGAAGCTTTCTTT. This gives the protein CASTRGRESAEAFF. V and J are TRBV6-1 and TRBJ1-1; the D is unclear. V dropped 7 bases and J dropped 6 bases, with 18 bases sitting between them. The CDR3 sequence is 14 residues long. Germline assignment: CDR1 MNHNS and CDR2 SASEGT.

This sequence joins TRBV6-6 and TRBJ1-1, with D uncertain. The V and J ends lost 4 bases and 5 bases respectively, with 17 bases between them. Per germline, CDR1 MNHNY and CDR2 SVGAGI (reference sequence). The CDR3 runs 15 residues. DNA of the CDR3: TGTGCCAGCAGTTCCTTGAATAATCGGGGTACTGAAGCTTTCTTT. As protein: CASSSLNNRGTEAFF.

The chain links TRBV9 to TRBJ2-2, with D uncertain. CDR3 size: 13 residues. Germline V lookup: CDR1 SGDLS, CDR2 YYNGEE. The V end was cut by 2 bases, the J end by 3 bases, with 5 bases between. The CDR3 spells CASSVQYTGELFF. The CDR3 nucleotides read TGTGCCAGCAGCGTCCAATACACCGGGGAGCTGTTTTTT.

This clone was seen only a few times. This sequence joins TRBV5-4 and TRBJ2-7, with TRBD2 as a possible D gene (6 bases). Germline assignment: CDR1 SGHNT and CDR2 YYREEE (reference sequence). The CDR3 is 13 residues long. V lost 4 bases and J lost 12, with 20 bases in between. The CDR3 protein is CASSPTISRRGYF. The CDR3 DNA follows: TGTGCCAGCAGCCCCACAATAAGCCGGAGGGGGTACTTC.

This chain connects TRBV5-1 to TRBJ1-2, with 11 bases aligning to TRBD1. CDR1 is SGHRS, CDR2 YFSETQ, per germline. The CDR3 length is 16 residues. The ends lost 7 bases at V and 1 base at J; junction bases unmatched: 9. CDR3 protein: CASVPWTGGGNYGYTF. The CDR3 DNA follows: TGCGCCAGCGTTCCGTGGACAGGGGGCGGTAACTATGGCTACACCTTC.

Only one count was recorded for this clone. This chain connects TRBV4-1 to TRBJ2-7; TRBD1 might be the D (5 bases). The V and J ends lost 3 bases and 4 bases respectively, with 16 bases between them. This CDR3 has 15 residues. Germline CDR1 MGHRA, CDR2 YSYEKL. The CDR3 region is CASSQTDSSLYEQYF. The CDR3 DNA reads as TGCGCCAGCAGCCAGACAGACAGTTCCCTGTACGAGCAGTACTTC.

The chain is built from TRBV4-2 and TRBJ1-2; 8 bases are shared with TRBD1. V shed 1 base and J 5 bases; nucleotides not matched to a gene: 9. Germline CDR1 is LGHNA and CDR2 is YNFKEQ. The CDR3 covers 16 residues. The DNA for the CDR3 is TGTGCCAGCAGCCAAGTTCAGGGGGCAGAGAAGTATGGCTACACCTTC. Protein: CASSQVQGAEKYGYTF.

V usage is TRBV4-2 and J usage is TRBJ2-7; 8 bases agree with TRBD2. This CDR3 spans 17 amino acids. V shed 2 bases and J 4 bases; nucleotides not matched to a gene: 13. The germline V gene encodes CDR1 LGHNA and CDR2 YNFKEQ. The CDR3 protein is CASSQHSLADQFYEQYF. In DNA form, the CDR3 reads TGTGCCAGCAGCCAACATTCACTAGCGGACCAATTTTACGAGCAGTACTTC.

The CDR3 coding sequence is TGTGCCAGCAGTCCCCTAGCGGGAAAGGGCGGGGAGCTGTTTTTT. It codes for CASSPLAGKGGELFF. The rearrangement uses TRBV6-5 and TRBJ2-2; 9 nucleotides agree with TRBD2. Losses at the gene ends were 5 bases for V and 7 bases for J; bases not matched to a gene: 8. Germline V CDR1 and CDR2: MNHEY, SVGAGI. CDR3 length equals 15 residues.

This chain connects TRBV14 to TRBJ2-7; the match to TRBD2 covers 8 bases. Germline V gene sequence: CDR1 SGHDN, CDR2 FVKESK. J was trimmed by 2 bases and V by 5 bases; bases with no gene match: 8. The CDR3 loop spans 15 amino acids. The DNA of the CDR3 is TGTGCCAGCAGCGGACTAGCCCGAGTCCCCTACGAGCAGTACTTC. This codes for CASSGLARVPYEQYF.

V and J are TRBV18 and TRBJ1-2; tentatively, D is TRBD1 (6 bases). Trimming cost V 1 base and J 4 bases, with 13 bases left between them. Germline V gene lookup returns CDR1 KGHSH and CDR2 LQKENI. This CDR3 is built from 15 residues. The chain's CDR3 is CASSPRETGVYGYTF. Here the CDR3 DNA reads TGTGCCAGCTCACCACGGGAGACAGGAGTCTATGGCTACACCTTC.

The V call is TRBV5-1, the J call TRBJ1-2; D remains ambiguous. The germline gives CDR1 SGHRS, CDR2 YFSETQ. Trimming left V 0 bases short and J 7 bases short, with 7 bases between. The CDR3 sequence is 12 residues long. DNA for the CDR3: TGCGCCAGCAGCTTGGGTACTAGTGGCTACACCTTC. Protein product: CASSLGTSGYTF.

The chain combines TRBV28 with TRBJ2-5; maybe TRBD1 (5 bases). This CDR3 region has 15 residues. Trimming took 6 bases from V and 1 from J, leaving 15 bases between them. The germline CDR1 and CDR2 sequences are MDHEN and SYDVKM. In DNA, the CDR3 is TGTGCCAGCAGGAGAAGACAGTTTTTCCAAGAGACCCAGTACTTC. Translating it yields CASRRRQFFQETQYF.

This clone was seen more than once but under ten times. J is TRBJ2-2 and V is TRBV28; D is unresolved. The CDR3 is 12 residues long. Trimming removed 5 bases from V and 9 bases from J, with 10 bases in between. Germline CDR1 and CDR2: MDHEN and SYDVKM. The CDR3 loop reads CASSPITRELFF. The CDR3 DNA follows: TGTGCCAGCAGTCCGATCACTAGGGAGCTGTTTTTT. Together with reference TRBV28 and TRBJ2-2, the CDR3 gives the full variable domain: DVKVTQSSRYLVKRTGEKVFLECVQDMDHENMFWYRQDPGLGLRLIYFSYDVKMKEKGDIPEGYSVSREKKERFSLILESASTNQTSMYLCASSPITRELFFGEGSRLTVL.

This clone occurred a few times. J is TRBJ2-7 and V is TRBV9; D gene uncertain. The CDR3 loop spans 16 amino acids. V was pared by 2 bases and J by 2 bases, with 17 bases between. Germline V CDR1 and CDR2: SGDLS, YYNGEE. DNA for the CDR3: TGTGCCAGCAGCGTCACTCCAGCGCGGAACCCCTACGAGCAGTACTTC. Translating it yields CASSVTPARNPYEQYF. Supplemented by reference TRBV9 and TRBJ2-7, the full variable domain reads DSGVTQTPKHLITATGQRVTLRCSPRSGDLSVYWYQQSLDQGLQFLIQYYNGEERAKGNILERFSAQQFPDLHSELNLSSLELGDSALYFCASSVTPARNPYEQYFGPGTRLTVT.

This chain connects TRBV29-1 to TRBJ1-1; perhaps TRBD1 as D (5 bases). This CDR3 is built from 12 residues. The V gene lost 4 bases and the J gene lost 4 bases, with 10 bases spanning the gap. The germline gives CDR1 SQVTM, CDR2 ANQGSEA. The DNA of the CDR3 is TGCAGCGTTGGAGGAAGGGGCACTGAAGCTTTCTTT. This sequence encodes CSVGGRGTEAFF.

This clone was seen only once. The V gene is TRBV28, the J gene TRBJ2-7; TRBD2 matches at 10 bases. Trimming took 5 bases from V and 6 from J; bases not matched to a gene: 7. The CDR3 covers 14 residues. Germline lookup yields CDR1 MDHEN and CDR2 SYDVKM. CDR3 region: CASSGSGLAREQYF. In DNA, the CDR3 is TGTGCCAGCAGTGGTTCGGGACTAGCGCGCGAGCAGTACTTC.

The chain uses TRBV4-3 and TRBJ2-1; 7 nucleotides line up with TRBD1. From germline, CDR1 is LGHNA and CDR2 YSLEER. CDR3 size: 13 residues. After removal of 4 bases from V and 8 bases from J, the junction contained 5 bases not matched to a gene. The CDR3 sequence: CASSLLDRDEQFF. The CDR3 nucleotides read TGCGCCAGCAGCCTCCTTGACAGGGATGAGCAGTTCTTC.

The rearrangement links TRBV7-9 to TRBJ2-7, with D possibly TRBD1 on 6 matching bases. V was cut by 1 base and J by 4 bases, with 17 bases left in between. This CDR3 spans 16 amino acids. The germline V gene has CDR1 SEHNR and CDR2 FQNEAQ (reference sequence). CDR3 residues: CASSLVGFTGPYEQYF. CDR3 nucleotides: TGTGCCAGCAGCTTAGTTGGGTTTACAGGGCCGTACGAGCAGTACTTC.

This clone was seen a single time. V usage is TRBV9 and J usage is TRBJ2-3; the match to TRBD1 covers 7 bases. Trimming removed 4 bases from V and 3 bases from J; junction bases left unmatched: 8. The germline gives CDR1 SGDLS, CDR2 YYNGEE. The CDR3 totals 15 residues. The CDR3 DNA reads TGTGCCAGCAGCTCCAAGACAGGGAGAACAGATACGCAGTATTTT. This translates into CASSSKTGRTDTQYF.

This clone came up once. CDR3 residues: CSLTGEGEQYF. Here the CDR3 DNA reads TGCAGTTTAACAGGGGAAGGCGAGCAGTACTTC. This chain connects TRBV20-1 to TRBJ2-7; 7 bases match TRBD1. The trim removed 8 bases at V and 6 bases at J, leaving 7 bases unmatched. The CDR3 is 11 amino acids. In germline, CDR1 is DFQATT, CDR2 SNEGSKA (reference sequence).

The chain couples TRBV30 to TRBJ1-5, with 9 bases identical to TRBD1. Trimming cost V 2 bases and J 5 bases; bases outside gene matches: 7. The CDR3 sequence is 15 residues long. Germline CDR1 GTSNPN, CDR2 SVGIG (reference sequence). The CDR3 spells CAWSLPGTGHQPQHF. The DNA of the CDR3 is TGTGCCTGGAGTCTTCCCGGGACAGGGCATCAGCCCCAGCATTTT.

The chain has TRBV2 and TRBJ1-5, with D uncertain. Trimming shortened V by 2 bases and J by 0 bases, and 8 bases separated the two germline ends. This CDR3 comprises 15 residues. The germline CDR1 and CDR2 sequences are SNHLY and FYNNEI. The CDR3 here is CASSEPRVSNQPQHF. CDR3 DNA: TGTGCCAGCAGTGAACCCCGGGTTAGCAATCAGCCCCAGCATTTT.

The chain carries TRBV4-1 and TRBJ2-7; 12 bases match TRBD2. The germline V gene has CDR1 MGHRA and CDR2 YSYEKL. After removal of 4 bases from V and 3 bases from J, the junction contained 1 base not matched to a gene. The CDR3 runs to 14 residues. The CDR3 sequence: CASSRTSGIYEQYF. The CDR3 nucleotides are TGCGCCAGCAGCCGGACTAGCGGGATCTACGAGCAGTACTTC.

The chain uses TRBV5-1 and TRBJ2-2, with no clear D. Germline CDR1 SGHRS, CDR2 YFSETQ. The CDR3 spans 16 residues. V was pared by 0 bases and J by 0 bases, with 9 bases between. CDR3 loop: CASSLGQFANTGELFF. DNA for the CDR3: TGCGCCAGCAGCTTGGGGCAGTTCGCGAACACCGGGGAGCTGTTTTTT.

To note about this clone: A junction boundary mismatches the germline segment, possibly from a read error. J is TRBJ2-1 and V is TRBV11-3, with D maybe TRBD1 (6 bases). Germline V gives CDR1 SGHNT, CDR2 YENEEA. The CDR3 has 15 amino acids. CDR3 DNA sequence: TGTGCCAGCAGCCTAGAGTTCCAGGGGTACAATGAGCAGTTCTTC. Encoded protein: CASSLEFQGYNEQFF.

Notes on this clone: Other nucleotide sequences from this sample produce the same CDR3. The rearrangement joins TRBV9 to TRBJ2-3; tentatively, D is TRBD1 (5 bases). V shed 3 bases and J shed 1 base, with 6 bases lying between them. CDR3 length equals 13 residues. In germline, CDR1 is SGDLS, CDR2 YYNGEE. CDR3 residues: CASSGGGTDTQYF. CDR3 nucleotide sequence: TGTGCCAGCAGCGGGGGCGGCACAGATACGCAGTATTTT.